These 17 T cell receptor beta chains were sequenced from one sample in a study of T-cell memory formation after mild COVID-19. TCRdb used MiXCR to reprocess the 5' RACE reads, holding one entry per CDR3 protein. Among 75,000 to 95,000 distinct CDR3 sequences listed, roughly 16% were seen once. The material sequenced was PBMCs or a T cell subset sorted from them (not recorded which). The receptors shown here come from a man in his late teens or twenties who had mild COVID-19 (a few samples of this study predate the infection). Cell type and time point are not known.

The genes are TRBV4-1 and TRBJ1-1; 9 bases are a match to TRBD1. The V gene end was trimmed by 4 bases and the J gene end by 3 bases; junction bases not matched to a gene: 9. CDR1 is MGHRA and CDR2 is YSYEKL in the germline V gene. The CDR3 consists of 16 residues. This CDR3 is CASSPRPGTGYTEAFF. CDR3 nucleotides: TGCGCCAGCAGCCCCCGTCCCGGGACAGGGTACACTGAAGCTTTCTTT.

This clonotype counts as medium-sized. Its ends do not fully match the called genes, so a read error is possible. V gene TRBV12-3 or TRBV12-4 combines with J gene TRBJ2-7; no reliable D call. CDR3 length: 13 residues. In DNA form, the CDR3 reads TGTGCCAGCAGCTTAGGTCTCTCCTACGAGCAGTACTTC. The encoded protein is CASSLGLSYEQYF.

This clonotype was seen a few times. The gene calls are TRBV7-9 and TRBJ1-1; 7 bases are a match to TRBD1. The J segment lost 1 base and the V segment lost 5 bases, leaving 7 bases of the junction unmatched. CDR3 length equals 15 residues. Germline assignment: CDR1 SEHNR and CDR2 FQNEAQ (reference sequence). In nucleotides, the CDR3 is TGTGCCAGCAGCCGAAGTACAGGGGCGAACACTGAAGCTTTCTTT. Translated, it gives CASSRSTGANTEAFF. Combining the CDR3 with reference TRBV7-9 and TRBJ1-1 gives the whole variable domain DTGVSQNPRHKITKRGQNVTFRCDPISEHNRLYWYRQTLGQGPEFLTYFQNEAQLEKSRLLSDRFSAERPKGSFSTLEIQRTEQGDSAMYLCASSRSTGANTEAFFGQGTRLTVV.

The table lists this clonotype with a few counts. The rearrangement uses TRBV7-2 and TRBJ2-3; D is possibly TRBD2 (5 bases). Trimming removed 5 bases at V and 2 bases at J, with 14 bases between. CDR1 SGHTA and CDR2 FQGNSA come from the germline V gene. CDR3 size: 15 residues. The CDR3 region is CASSRYGEYTDTQYF. The CDR3 nucleotides read TGTGCCAGCAGCCGGTACGGGGAGTACACAGATACGCAGTATTTT.

The chain carries TRBV4-3 and TRBJ2-5, with no clear D. This CDR3 contains 15 residues. Germline V gene lookup returns CDR1 LGHNA and CDR2 YSLEER. Trimming pared 0 bases from V and 2 bases from J, leaving 10 bases between. CDR3 region: CASSQDPYRQETQYF. In DNA, the CDR3 is TGCGCCAGCAGCCAAGACCCCTACAGACAAGAGACCCAGTACTTC.

The rearrangement links TRBV10-3 to TRBJ1-2; a weak D match, TRBD1 (5 bases). Germline values: CDR1 ENHRY, CDR2 SYGVKD. The CDR3 has 13 residues. The V end lost 6 bases, the J end lost 1 base, and 9 bases lay between the germline ends. The CDR3 sequence is CAIRGTDNYGYTF. CDR3 DNA sequence: TGTGCCATCAGGGGGACTGATAACTATGGCTACACCTTC.

This clonotype appeared a few times. The chain is built from TRBV6-6 and TRBJ1-1; possibly TRBD1 for D (5 bases). The CDR3 length is 13 residues. V was shortened by 5 bases and J by 3 bases, with 10 bases between the two germline ends. The germline V gene has CDR1 MNHNY and CDR2 SVGAGI (reference sequence). DNA of the CDR3: TGTGCCAGCAGTCCGGGACTCTACACTGAAGCTTTCTTT. It codes for CASSPGLYTEAFF.

The chain uses TRBV4-1 and TRBJ1-2; D gene ambiguous. In germline, CDR1 is MGHRA, CDR2 YSYEKL. V was trimmed by 0 bases and J by 8 bases, leaving 10 bases between them. This CDR3 has 13 amino acids. The CDR3 loop is CASSQERGRGYTF. The CDR3 coding sequence is TGCGCCAGCAGCCAAGAGCGAGGCCGGGGCTACACCTTC.

This clonotype was picked up many times. The CDR3 here is CASSQDPPGVAGGWWETQYF. The DNA of the CDR3 is TGCGCCAGCAGCCAAGATCCCCCCGGGGTAGCGGGGGGATGGTGGGAGACCCAGTACTTC. V gene TRBV4-3 combines with J gene TRBJ2-5; 10 bases are shared with TRBD2. The trim removed 0 bases at V and 5 bases at J, leaving 18 bases unmatched. Per germline, CDR1 LGHNA and CDR2 YSLEER. CDR3 length equals 20 residues.

This clonotype was found a few times. The CDR3 DNA reads as TGTGCCAGCAGCATCCGGGGCAGGTGGAATGAGCAGTTCTTC. This gives the protein CASSIRGRWNEQFF. The chain links TRBV11-2 to TRBJ2-1; D may correspond to TRBD1 or TRBD2 (5 bases each). Trimming shortened V by 5 bases and J by 7 bases, and 15 bases separated the two germline ends. CDR1 and CDR2 from the germline V gene are SGHAT and FQNNGV. CDR3 length: 14 amino acids.

The chain employs TRBV6-5 and TRBJ1-2; D call uncertain. This CDR3 comprises 15 residues. V gave up 2 bases and J gave up 2 bases, with 12 bases separating them. Germline CDR1 is MNHEY and CDR2 is SVGAGI. CDR3 DNA sequence: TGTGCCAGCAGTTACCAACCAGGTCGGAACTATGGCTACACCTTC. It specifies CASSYQPGRNYGYTF.

This clonotype was picked up a small number of times. The chain couples TRBV7-9 to TRBJ2-1; D possibly corresponds to TRBD1 (6 bases). Deletions cut 8 bases from V and 9 bases from J, with 14 bases between. There are 12 residues in the CDR3. The germline CDR1 and CDR2 sequences are SEHNR and FQNEAQ (reference sequence). CDR3 sequence: CASSAGAGEQFF. CDR3 bases: TGTGCCAGCTCGGCAGGGGCAGGTGAGCAGTTCTTC.

This chain links TRBV29-1 with TRBJ2-7; 7 bases map to TRBD1. CDR1 and CDR2 from the germline V gene are SQVTM and ANQGSEA. V was clipped by 4 bases and J by 6 bases; unmatched bases: 12. The CDR3 contains 14 residues. CDR3: CSVGGPQGSIEQYV. The CDR3 DNA reads TGCAGCGTTGGCGGACCACAGGGGTCGATCGAGCAGTACGTC.

This clonotype was seen a handful of times. The chain uses TRBV29-1 and TRBJ2-7, with 10 bases aligning to TRBD1. Germline V lookup: CDR1 SQVTM, CDR2 ANQGSEA. V lost 6 bases and J lost 6; bases outside the gene matches: 11. CDR3 length: 14 amino acids. CDR3 region: CSVVGLGTGAEQYF. The CDR3 region has the DNA TGCAGCGTGGTAGGGTTGGGGACAGGGGCCGAGCAGTACTTC.

The rearrangement joins TRBV27 to TRBJ1-2; unclear D gene. With 5 bases removed from V and 3 bases from J, the gap between germline ends came to 13 bases. CDR3 length: 14 amino acids. Germline loops: CDR1 MNHEY, CDR2 SMNVEV (reference sequence). Here the CDR3 reads CASSHQQSHYGYTF. CDR3 nucleotide sequence: TGTGCCAGCAGTCACCAACAGAGCCACTATGGCTACACCTTC.

This clonotype was picked up a small number of times. This sequence joins TRBV3-1 and TRBJ2-3, with 9 nucleotides matching TRBD1. The V gene end was trimmed by 0 bases and the J gene end by 3 bases; junction bases not matched to a gene: 4. The germline V gene has CDR1 LGHDT and CDR2 YNNKEL (reference sequence). The CDR3 runs 16 residues. The DNA of the CDR3 is TGTGCCAGCAGCCAAGATCTCGGACAGGGGACAGATACGCAGTATTTT. Protein product: CASSQDLGQGTDTQYF.

There are a few counts of this clonotype. J is TRBJ1-2 and V is TRBV29-1, with 10 bases that match TRBD1. The CDR3 spans 15 residues. V dropped 0 bases and J dropped 2; count of bases not matched to a gene: 3. Germline V lookup: CDR1 SQVTM, CDR2 ANQGSEA. CDR3 protein: CSVEDRDRGNYGYTF. In DNA, the CDR3 is TGCAGCGTTGAAGATCGGGACAGGGGAAACTATGGCTACACCTTC. Full variable domain (missing parts from reference TRBV29-1 and TRBJ1-2): SAVISQKPSRDICQRGTSLTIQCQVDSQVTMMFWYRQQPGQSLTLIATANQGSEATYESGFVIDKFPISRPNLTFSTLTVSNMSPEDSSIYLCSVEDRDRGNYGYTFGSGTRLTVV.